This T cell receptor (beta chain) was observed in a study of blood T cell repertoires in COVID-19. The method was immunoSEQ multiplex PCR; TCRdb's version includes in-frame clones alone and lacks a portion of them. The data show 100,000 to 150,000 clones, roughly four fifths seen once. The CDR3 covers 13 residues. The germline V gene encodes CDR1 SGDLS and CDR2 YYNGEE. V was pared by 0 bases and J by 10 bases, with 11 bases between. Followed longitudinally, the Seattle patients had been enrolled during active infection. The chain carries TRBV9 and TRBJ2-1, with a possible D match to TRBD2 (7 bases). This receptor was obtained from a man aged 30 to 45 with COVID-19, enrolled during active disease. The sample comprised peripheral blood. The CDR3 DNA sequence: TGTGCCAGCAGCGTAGCGGGGGGCGGCGAGCAGTTCTTC. As protein: CASSVAGGGEQFF.